These 18 T cell receptor beta chains were sequenced from one sample in a study of vaccination and CD4 T cells after COVID-19. Treatment given: roughly 10-day PBMC culture with coronavirus spike peptide pools or control peptides (ViraFEST assay). The Oncomine TCR Beta short-read assay was applied to DNA of cultured CD4+ T cells. TCRdb re-analysed the PCR reads in MiXCR, keeping a single row per CDR3 protein. The sample holds 7,500 to 9,000 distinct CDR3 sequences; roughly 18% are singletons and the top ten take 21%. These TCRs' antigens remain unknown. Material: CD4+ T cells from blood, cultured in vitro, obtained after SARS-CoV-2 vaccination. These receptors originate from a human donor who had recovered from COVID-19.

The sample holds a few counts of this clonotype. The chain joins TRBV4-3 to TRBJ2-4; 7 bases match TRBD1. The J segment lost 8 bases and the V segment lost 4 bases, leaving 8 bases of the junction unmatched. In germline, CDR1 is LGHNA, CDR2 YSLEER. This CDR3 region has 14 residues. The DNA of the CDR3 is TGCGCCAGCAGCCGGACGACAGGGTTGGACATTCAGTACTTC. The encoded protein is CASSRTTGLDIQYF.

The rearrangement uses TRBV2 and TRBJ1-1, with a tentative D call TRBD1 (5 bases). The germline V and J ends were trimmed by 8 bases and 0 bases, with 13 bases remaining between them. This CDR3 has 14 amino acids. Germline assignment: CDR1 SNHLY and CDR2 FYNNEI. DNA for the CDR3: TGTGCCAGCCGAGGAGGGGAGATGAACACTGAAGCTTTCTTT. This sequence encodes CASRGGEMNTEAFF.

This clonotype was seen ten or more times. V usage is TRBV6-1 and J usage is TRBJ2-1; 8 bases agree with TRBD1. The CDR3 has 12 residues. CDR1 and CDR2 (germline): MNHNS, SASEGT. V was clipped by 4 bases and J by 10 bases; unmatched bases: 3. DNA of the CDR3: TGTGCCAGCAGTGGGGGACAGGCCGAGCAGTTCTTC. Its protein is CASSGGQAEQFF.

This rearrangement joins TRBV12-3 or TRBV12-4 to TRBJ2-5, with D possibly matching TRBD1 (5 bases). CDR3 length equals 13 residues. V lost 7 bases and J lost 0, with 9 bases in between. The DNA for the CDR3 is TGTGCCAGCACCAGACAGAACCAAGAGACCCAGTACTTC. As protein: CASTRQNQETQYF.

Within the sample, this clonotype is medium-sized. The chain employs TRBV7-6 and TRBJ1-6, with TRBD1 identical over 12 bases. Germline CDR1 and CDR2: SGHVS and FNYEAQ. The CDR3 consists of 16 residues. The trim removed 6 bases at V and 5 bases at J, leaving 5 bases unmatched. The DNA for the CDR3 is TGTGCCAGCAGTTCCGGGACAGGGGGCGATAATTCACCCCTCCACTTT. Translating it yields CASSSGTGGDNSPLHF.

In its sample, this clonotype ranks as medium-sized (0.01 to 0.1%). The chain uses TRBV20-1 and TRBJ1-5, with 10 bases identical to TRBD1. The CDR3 consists of 14 residues. Germline values: CDR1 DFQATT, CDR2 SNEGSKA (reference sequence). V lost 3 bases, J lost 6 bases, and 5 bases stayed unmatched. Written as DNA, the CDR3 is TGCAGTGCTAGGACAGGGGGCCCGGGTCAGCCCCAGCATTTT. It encodes CSARTGGPGQPQHF.

In this sample, this clonotype turned up a few times. J is TRBJ1-1 and V is TRBV11-2; no clear D gene. CDR1 SGHAT and CDR2 FQNNGV come from the germline V gene. The V end was cut by 3 bases, the J end by 3 bases, with 11 bases between. The CDR3 runs to 14 residues. Written as DNA, the CDR3 is TGTGCCAGCAGCTTTAGTCCCGGCGACACTGAAGCTTTCTTT. Translation: CASSFSPGDTEAFF.

A few counts support this clonotype. The V gene is TRBV11-3, the J gene TRBJ2-7, with 7 bases matching TRBD2. The CDR3 has 15 residues. The germline V gene encodes CDR1 SGHNT and CDR2 YENEEA. The junction had 8 bases not matched to a gene; V was cut back by 0 bases and J by 6 bases. CDR3 DNA sequence: TGTGCCAGCAGCTTAGAGGTCCGGGGGGAGGGCGAGCAGTACTTC. Residues: CASSLEVRGEGEQYF. Based on the CDR3 plus reference TRBV11-3 and TRBJ2-7, the full variable domain is EAGVVQSPRYKIIEKKQPVAFWCNPISGHNTLYWYLQNLGQGPELLIRYENEEAVDDSQLPKDRFSAERLKGVDSTLKIQPAELGDSAVYLCASSLEVRGEGEQYFGPGTRLTVT.

This clonotype has a count of ten or more. The CDR3 DNA reads as TGCAGTGTTTACAGGACGAACACTGAAGCTTTCTTT. This gives the protein CSVYRTNTEAFF. The chain links TRBV20-1 to TRBJ1-1; maybe TRBD1 (5 bases). The CDR3 length is 12 residues. V was trimmed by 7 bases and J by 1 base, leaving 10 bases between them. The germline CDR1 and CDR2 sequences are DFQATT and SNEGSKA (reference sequence).

The rearrangement links TRBV20-1 to TRBJ2-2; D not certain. The CDR3 is 14 residues long. The germline V gene has CDR1 DFQATT and CDR2 SNEGSKA (reference sequence). The germline V and J ends were trimmed by 4 bases and 6 bases, with 15 bases remaining between them. The CDR3 spells CSANTPYNAGELFF. The CDR3 nucleotides are TGCAGTGCTAACACCCCCTATAACGCCGGGGAGCTGTTTTTT.

This clonotype ranks as medium-sized. The chain couples TRBV6-1 to TRBJ2-3; weak D call: TRBD2 (5 bases). Trimming stripped 6 bases from V and 5 bases from J, with 15 bases between. The CDR3 has 14 residues. The germline CDR1 and CDR2 sequences are MNHNS and SASEGT. CDR3 residues: CASSVSDAGDTQYF. Written as DNA, the CDR3 is TGTGCCAGCAGCGTAAGTGATGCGGGAGATACGCAGTATTTT.

The sample holds a few counts of this clonotype. V gene TRBV27 combines with J gene TRBJ2-7, with TRBD2 identical over 7 bases. The germline CDR1 and CDR2 sequences are MNHEY and SMNVEV (reference sequence). This CDR3 has 16 amino acids. Trimming cost V 5 bases and J 0 bases; bases outside gene matches: 10. CDR3 sequence reads: CASSPGWGGNSYEQYF. The CDR3 coding sequence is TGTGCCAGCAGTCCGGGTTGGGGGGGGAACTCCTACGAGCAGTACTTC.

This clonotype was seen at least ten times. The V and J genes are TRBV12-3 or TRBV12-4 and TRBJ1-2, with D maybe TRBD1 (5 bases). Trimming stripped 5 bases from V and 7 bases from J, with 14 bases between. CDR3 size: 13 residues. CDR3 sequence (DNA): TGTGCCAGCAGTCCCTACAGGCTGGGTGGCTACACCTTC. Residues: CASSPYRLGGYTF.

This chain uses TRBV28 with TRBJ2-7; TRBD1 agrees at 7 bases. The V and J ends lost 5 bases and 6 bases, in that order; junction bases with no gene match: 7. The CDR3 has 13 amino acids. The germline gives CDR1 MDHEN, CDR2 SYDVKM. CDR3 protein: CASSLGQVGEQYF. In nucleotides, the CDR3 is TGTGCCAGCAGTCTCGGACAGGTTGGCGAGCAGTACTTC. The full variable domain, in which reference TRBV28 and TRBJ2-7 provide the parts outside the CDR3, is DVKVTQSSRYLVKRTGEKVFLECVQDMDHENMFWYRQDPGLGLRLIYFSYDVKMKEKGDIPEGYSVSREKKERFSLILESASTNQTSMYLCASSLGQVGEQYFGPGTRLTVT.

The chain couples TRBV6-1 to TRBJ2-7; D possibly corresponds to TRBD1 (6 bases). The CDR3 totals 17 residues. Trimming shortened V by 7 bases and J by 0 bases, and 22 bases separated the two germline ends. Germline-derived CDR1 and CDR2 are MNHNS and SASEGT. In DNA, the CDR3 is TGTGCCAGCACTGACCGTCGTCAGGGGTGGGACTCCTACGAGCAGTACTTC. Protein product: CASTDRRQGWDSYEQYF.

This clonotype showed up just a few times. This chain joins TRBV5-1 and TRBJ2-5, with D perhaps TRBD1 (6 bases). There are 14 residues in the CDR3. Trimming cost V 5 bases and J 1 base, with 12 bases left between them. Germline lookup yields CDR1 SGHRS and CDR2 YFSETQ. CDR3: CASSSQGSQETQYF. The CDR3 nucleotides are TGCGCCAGCAGTTCACAGGGTTCCCAAGAGACCCAGTACTTC.

Judged by abundance, this clonotype is medium-sized. The CDR3 here is CASSETDDYNEQFF. CDR3 sequence (DNA): TGTGCCAGCAGTGAAACCGACGACTACAATGAGCAGTTCTTC. The gene calls are TRBV6-1 and TRBJ2-1, with D unclear. CDR1 MNHNS and CDR2 SASEGT come from the germline V gene. The CDR3 has 14 residues. The V gene lost 2 bases and the J gene lost 3 bases, with 8 bases spanning the gap.

The chain is built from TRBV18 and TRBJ2-3; 8 bases fit TRBD2. Germline lookup yields CDR1 KGHSH and CDR2 LQKENI. V lost 2 bases and J lost 3; bases outside the gene matches: 4. The CDR3 loop spans 15 amino acids. CDR3 residues: CASSPFAGGTDTQYF. CDR3 nucleotide sequence: TGTGCCAGCTCACCATTCGCGGGAGGTACAGATACGCAGTATTTT.